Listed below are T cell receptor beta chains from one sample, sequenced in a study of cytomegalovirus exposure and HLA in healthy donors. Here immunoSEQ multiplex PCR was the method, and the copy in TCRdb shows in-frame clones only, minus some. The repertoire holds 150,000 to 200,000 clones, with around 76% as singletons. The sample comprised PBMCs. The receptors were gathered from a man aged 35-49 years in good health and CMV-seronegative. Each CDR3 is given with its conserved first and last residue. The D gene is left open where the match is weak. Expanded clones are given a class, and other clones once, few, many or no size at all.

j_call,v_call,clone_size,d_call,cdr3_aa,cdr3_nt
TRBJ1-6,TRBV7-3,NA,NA,CASSFGGNSPLHF,TGTGCCAGCAGCTTCGGGGGTAATTCACCCCTCCACTTT
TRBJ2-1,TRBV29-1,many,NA,CSVETGVNEQFF,TGCAGCGTTGAGACAGGTGTGAATGAGCAGTTCTTC
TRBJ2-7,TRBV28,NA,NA,CASSFQGEVYEQYF,TGTGCCAGCAGTTTCCAGGGTGAAGTCTACGAGCAGTACTTC
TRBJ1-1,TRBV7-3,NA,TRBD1,CASSSGQSTEAFF,TGTGCCAGCAGCTCGGGACAGTCCACTGAAGCTTTCTTT
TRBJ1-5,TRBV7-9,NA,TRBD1,CASSGQGYQPQHF,TGTGCCAGCAGCGGACAGGGATATCAGCCCCAGCATTTT
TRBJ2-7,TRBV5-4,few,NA,CASSFAKGYEQYF,TGTGCCAGCAGCTTCGCTAAGGGGTACGAGCAGTACTTC
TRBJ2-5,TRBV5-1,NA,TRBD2,CASSLGGGSGRLETQYF,TGCGCCAGCAGCTTGGGAGGGGGTAGCGGGAGACTGGAGACCCAGTACTTC
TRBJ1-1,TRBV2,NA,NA,CASSREGGTEAFF,TGTGCCAGCAGTAGGGAGGGGGGAACTGAAGCTTTCTTT
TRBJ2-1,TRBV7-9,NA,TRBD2,CSSSRGLAGGSSLYNEQFF,TGTTCCAGCAGCCGTGGACTAGCGGGAGGGTCATCCCTCTACAATGAGCAGTTCTTC
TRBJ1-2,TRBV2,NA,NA,CASPRVLDYGYTF,TGTGCCAGCCCCAGGGTGCTGGACTATGGCTACACCTTC
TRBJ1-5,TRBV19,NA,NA,CASSIGARRRVHQPQHF,TGTGCCAGTAGTATTGGGGCTAGGCGGAGGGTGCATCAGCCCCAGCATTTT
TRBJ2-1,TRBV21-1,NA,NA,CASSYGRVSCEQFF,TGTGCCAGCAGCTACGGCAGGGTGAGTTGTGAGCAGTTCTTC
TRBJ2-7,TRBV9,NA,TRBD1,CASSVDYGTGGLDEQYF,TGTGCCAGCAGCGTAGACTATGGGACAGGGGGCCTAGACGAGCAGTACTTC
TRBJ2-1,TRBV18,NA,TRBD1,CASSLTGDEQFF,TGTGCCAGCTCCTTGACAGGGGACGAGCAGTTCTTC
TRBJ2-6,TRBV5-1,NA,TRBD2,CASSVGLAGVGSGANVLTF,TGCGCCAGCAGCGTAGGACTAGCGGGAGTGGGCTCTGGGGCCAACGTCCTGACTTTC
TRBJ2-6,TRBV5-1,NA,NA,CASSLEGGAGANVLTF,TGCGCCAGCAGCTTGGAGGGGGGGGCTGGGGCCAACGTCCTGACTTTC
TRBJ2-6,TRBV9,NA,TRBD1,CASSSRTGRANVLTF,TGTGCCAGCAGCTCCCGGACAGGTAGGGCCAACGTCCTGACTTTC
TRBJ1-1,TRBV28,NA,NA,CASSSMTGNTEAFF,TGTGCCAGCAGTTCTATGACAGGAAACACTGAAGCTTTCTTT
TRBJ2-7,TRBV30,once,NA,CAWSQGRYEQYF,TGTGCCTGGAGTCAGGGGCGGTACGAGCAGTACTTC
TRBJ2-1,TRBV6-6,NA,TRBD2,CASSTRTSSNEQFF,TGTGCCAGCAGCACGAGGACTAGTTCTAATGAGCAGTTCTTC